This T cell receptor beta chain was found in a study of T cells in Graves' hyperthyroidism and ophthalmopathy. From germline, CDR1 is MDHEN and CDR2 SYDVKM. V lost 7 bases, J lost 3 bases, and 3 bases stayed unmatched. The CDR3 runs 13 residues. TCR beta CDR3 regions were amplified from RNA transcripts. Initially, a first-round RT-PCR of the TCR CDR3 employed the HTBI primer set. TCRdb recomputed calls from the multiplex PCR reads with MiXCR, one row per CDR3 protein. The sample carries under 650,000 distinct CDR3 sequences, around 15% recorded once. The TCR originated in a woman in her twenties or thirties with Graves' hyperthyroidism. Material: blood. V gene TRBV28 combines with J gene TRBJ1-3, with 7 bases identical to TRBD1. The CDR3 sequence is CASIGTVGNTIYF. CDR3 in DNA: TGTGCCAGCATTGGGACAGTTGGAAACACCATATATTTT.